This T cell receptor (beta chain) is from a study of blood T cell repertoires in COVID-19. In germline, CDR1 is KGHDR, CDR2 SFDVKD. The CDR3 runs to 15 residues. The V gene end was trimmed by 9 bases and the J gene end by 1 base; junction bases not matched to a gene: 6. Generated by immunoSEQ multiplex PCR, the TCRdb table keeps only in-frame clones and is missing some. The sample includes about 200,000 clones, about 85% of them seen just once. Sequenced material: peripheral blood. The chain combines TRBV24-1 with TRBJ2-3, with 10 bases identical to TRBD1. This TCR came from a woman aged 45 to 65 with COVID-19, enrolled during active disease. The CDR3 region has the DNA TGTGCCACCCAGGGGACAGGGGTTGGCACAGATACGCAGTATTTT. It is translated as CATQGTGVGTDTQYF.